Following are 4 T cell receptor beta chains from one sample sequenced in a study of technical replicates of blood from several donors. Here immunoSEQ multiplex PCR was the method, and the copy in TCRdb shows in-frame clones only, minus some. The data show 13,000 or so clones, approximately 83% seen once. Sequenced sample: PBMCs. The receptors were gathered from a human donor in good health.

This chain connects TRBV10-1 to TRBJ2-3; 7 positions agree with TRBD2. V gave up 3 bases and J gave up 1 base; unmatched junction bases: 1. The CDR3 is 14 residues long. Germline-derived CDR1 and CDR2 are WNHNN and SYGVQD (reference sequence). CDR3 region: CASSDAGGTDTQYF. CDR3 nucleotide sequence: TGCGCCAGCAGTGATGCGGGAGGCACAGATACGCAGTATTTT.

This clone was recorded only once. This sequence joins TRBV7-8 and TRBJ1-1, with 8 bases aligning to TRBD1. V dropped 5 bases and J dropped 4; count of bases not matched to a gene: 15. CDR3 length: 17 amino acids. Germline V gene sequence: CDR1 SGHVS, CDR2 FQNEAQ. The CDR3 is CASSPRQGKYSGTEAFF. The CDR3 DNA reads as TGTGCCAGCAGCCCCAGACAGGGGAAATACTCAGGCACTGAAGCTTTCTTT.

The chain employs TRBV5-5 and TRBJ1-1; D gene ambiguous. Germline loops: CDR1 SGHKS, CDR2 YYEKEE (reference sequence). The CDR3 contains 12 residues. V gave up 3 bases and J gave up 6 bases, with 9 bases separating them. This CDR3 reads CASSSGVAEAFF. CDR3 in DNA: TGTGCCAGCAGCTCTGGAGTGGCTGAAGCTTTCTTT.

This rearrangement joins TRBV28 to TRBJ2-2; TRBD1 matches at 12 bases. Trimming cost V 1 base and J 6 bases; bases outside gene matches: 18. This CDR3 region has 21 residues. Germline V gene lookup returns CDR1 MDHEN and CDR2 SYDVKM. CDR3 sequence reads: CASSLSSGTGGGKGLAGELFF. The CDR3 DNA sequence: TGTGCCAGCAGTTTATCGTCCGGGACAGGGGGCGGTAAGGGACTAGCCGGGGAGCTGTTTTTT. Combining the CDR3 with reference TRBV28 and TRBJ2-2 gives the whole variable domain DVKVTQSSRYLVKRTGEKVFLECVQDMDHENMFWYRQDPGLGLRLIYFSYDVKMKEKGDIPEGYSVSREKKERFSLILESASTNQTSMYLCASSLSSGTGGGKGLAGELFFGEGSRLTVL.